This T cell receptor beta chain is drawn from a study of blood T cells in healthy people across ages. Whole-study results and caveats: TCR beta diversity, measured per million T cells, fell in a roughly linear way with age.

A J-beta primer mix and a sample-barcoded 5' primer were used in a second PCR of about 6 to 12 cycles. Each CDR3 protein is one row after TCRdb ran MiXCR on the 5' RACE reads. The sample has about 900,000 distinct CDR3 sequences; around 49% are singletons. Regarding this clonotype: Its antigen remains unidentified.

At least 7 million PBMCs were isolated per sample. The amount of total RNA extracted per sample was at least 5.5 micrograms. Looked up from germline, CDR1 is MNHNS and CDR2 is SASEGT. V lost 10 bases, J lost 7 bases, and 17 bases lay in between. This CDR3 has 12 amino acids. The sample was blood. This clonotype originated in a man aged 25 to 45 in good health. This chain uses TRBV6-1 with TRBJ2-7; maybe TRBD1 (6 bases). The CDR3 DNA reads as TGTGCCACCCTAAGGGGGTACAATGAGCAGTACTTC. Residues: CATLRGYNEQYF.